This T cell receptor (beta chain) appears in the sequencing data of a study of Tregs in tolerant kidney transplant recipients. Findings and caveats of the study: No direct test of biological reproducibility was done here. The most relevant donor-specific Treg TCRbeta repertoire apparently came from expansion with activated donor B cells. Validation in larger populations is needed because few patients were studied.

CD4+CD25+CD127- Tregs, CD4+CD25- non-Tregs, CD4 and CD8 cells were sorted. The V end was cut by 1 base, the J end by 4 bases, with 19 bases between. The CDR3 is made up of 17 amino acids. The germline V gene encodes CDR1 ENHRY and CDR2 SYGVKD. Concerning this clone: What it binds is unknown.

TCRdb's table, derived via immunoSEQ multiplex PCR, lists solely in-frame clones and lacks some. The profile covers some 250,000 clones, with approximately 84% appearing a single time and 0.55% to 0.65% taken by the ten largest. The chain has TRBV10-3 and TRBJ1-1; D possibly corresponds to TRBD1 (5 bases). Sequenced sample: CD4+ T cells from blood. The TCR sequence derives from a human donor in good health. In DNA, the CDR3 is TGTGCCATCAGTGAGTTCGGCGGGGGGGTGGCGGGCACTGAAGCTTTCTTT. Amino acid sequence: CAISEFGGGVAGTEAFF.